This entry concerns a single TCR beta chain. Its specificity is not known. The data were obtained in a study of T cells expressing NK-cell markers. Study information: Sequencing of TCR beta repertoires drew on sorted CD3+CD56+NKG2C+, CD3+CD56+NKG2C- and CD3+CD56-NKG2C+ T cells. HCMV seropositivity marked seven of the eight sequenced donors; one was seronegative.

General study points: Similarly, these clonotypes led the CD3+CD56-NKG2C+ fraction as well in a few donors.

No DNA is given; TCRdb re-called the 5' RACE reads and lists each CDR3 protein once. The repertoire shows just under 150,000 distinct CDR3 sequences; the top ten hold 12%. Sequenced material: blood T cells: a sorted CD56 or NKG2C T cell subset, CD4+ or CD8+ T cells, or bulk PBMC T cells (not recorded which). The sequence was collected from a man younger than 35 in good health.

This chain's CDR3 is CSARDYEGTGARNEQFF. The V and J genes are TRBV20-1 and TRBJ2-1; the TCRdb D gene call, TRBD1, has no DNA to confirm it. Germline CDR1 reads DFQATT; CDR2 reads SNEGSKA (reference sequence). This CDR3 has 17 amino acids.